These 19 T cell receptor beta chains were all obtained from the same sample, sequenced in a study of T cells after yellow fever vaccination (dated by TCRdb to the late 2010s). The library was built by means of 5' RACE. The sample was run on an Illumina NovaSeq 6000. The raw public data were reprocessed by TCRdb itself: fastp quality trimming at Q25, MiXCR clonotype calling, in-frame beta chains only. One record per CDR3 amino acid sequence lists the most common genes and DNA. This sample holds some 340,000 distinct CDR3 sequences; roughly a tenth were observed only once. In total, the top ten clones hold 3% to 3.5% of the sample. The meaning of the sample's treatment or condition label: live attenuated yellow fever vaccine strain. The source material was CD4+ T cells sorted from PBMCs, sampled 45 days after the yellow fever booster vaccination. All receptors derive from a man younger than 35 who received the YFV17D yellow fever vaccine.

The V call is TRBV4-2, the J call TRBJ1-1, with D possibly being TRBD1 (5 bases). The germline V and J ends were trimmed by 1 base and 1 base, with 10 bases remaining between them. The CDR3 has 15 residues. The germline CDR1 and CDR2 sequences are LGHNA and YNFKEQ. CDR3 in amino acids: CASSQVLGRNTEAFF. The CDR3 nucleotides are TGTGCCAGCAGCCAAGTTTTGGGGCGGAACACTGAAGCTTTCTTT.

This clonotype turned up a few times. The chain joins TRBV12-3 or TRBV12-4 to TRBJ2-7, with TRBD1 as a possible D gene (6 bases). The CDR3 totals 14 residues. V shed 2 bases and J shed 4 bases, with 12 bases lying between them. The CDR3 here is CASSLLGHQYEQYF. The CDR3 DNA reads TGTGCCAGCAGTTTATTGGGACACCAGTACGAGCAGTACTTC.

The V call is TRBV19, the J call TRBJ1-5; no definite D call. The V gene's germline CDR1 is LNHDA and CDR2 SQIVND (reference sequence). This CDR3 is built from 13 residues. V lost 6 bases to trimming and J lost 9 bases, with 15 bases between them. The CDR3 here is CASSAREGLPQHF. CDR3 coding DNA: TGTGCCAGTAGCGCGCGGGAGGGCTTGCCCCAGCATTTT.

Many counts were recorded for this clonotype. The chain employs TRBV6-1 and TRBJ1-2; D perhaps matches TRBD1 (5 bases). The V end was cut by 0 bases, the J end by 5 bases, with 13 bases between. Germline CDR1 and CDR2: MNHNS and SASEGT. The length of the CDR3 is 15 residues. CDR3 sequence: CASSEATGVFYGYTF. In DNA, the CDR3 is TGTGCCAGCAGTGAAGCGACGGGGGTTTTTTATGGCTACACCTTC.

This chain connects TRBV7-8 to TRBJ2-5, with 11 positions matching TRBD2. Losses at the gene ends were 10 bases for V and 1 base for J; bases not matched to a gene: 8. This CDR3 is built from 15 residues. Per germline, CDR1 SGHVS and CDR2 FQNEAQ. DNA of the CDR3: TGTGCCACTCCGTCTAGCGGGGGGCTCCAAGAGACCCAGTACTTC. Protein product: CATPSSGGLQETQYF.

This clonotype was counted only a few times. V gene TRBV6-2 or TRBV6-3 combines with J gene TRBJ2-2; D remains unclear. CDR3 length equals 12 residues. V dropped 7 bases and J dropped 1 base, with 4 bases sitting between them. Germline values: CDR1 MNHEY, CDR2 SVGEGT. In nucleotides, the CDR3 is TGTGCCAGCAAGCGGAACACCGGGGAGCTGTTTTTT. It specifies CASKRNTGELFF.

This rearrangement joins TRBV6-5 to TRBJ1-1; no firm D call. Germline V gene lookup returns CDR1 MNHEY and CDR2 SVGAGI. V was cut by 2 bases and J by 5 bases, with 15 bases left in between. The CDR3 runs 15 residues. CDR3: CASSYGLSAETEAFF. The CDR3 bases are TGTGCCAGCAGTTACGGTCTATCTGCGGAAACTGAAGCTTTCTTT.

V gene TRBV6-6 combines with J gene TRBJ1-2; TRBD1 matches at 9 bases. This CDR3 is 13 amino acids long. V gave up 6 bases and J gave up 12 bases; unmatched junction bases: 11. CDR1 and CDR2 (germline): MNHNY, SVGAGI (reference sequence). CDR3 sequence reads: CASSAGTGKRNTF. The CDR3 nucleotides are TGTGCCAGCAGCGCGGGGACAGGGAAAAGAAACACCTTC.

This clonotype was seen more than once but under ten times. This sequence joins TRBV20-1 and TRBJ2-7; D unresolved. The CDR3 is made up of 13 amino acids. V was trimmed by 2 bases and J by 0 bases, leaving 8 bases between them. Germline V CDR1 and CDR2: DFQATT, SNEGSKA (reference sequence). CDR3 bases: TGCAGTGCTAGATACCCGGTCTCCTACGAGCAGTACTTC. Encoded protein: CSARYPVSYEQYF.

The CDR3 spells CASQKDSSYEQYV. The DNA for the CDR3 is TGTGCCAGTCAAAAGGACAGCTCCTACGAGCAGTACGTC. The chain links TRBV18 to TRBJ2-7; tentative D call: TRBD1 (6 bases). The V gene's germline CDR1 is KGHSH and CDR2 LQKENI. There are 13 residues in the CDR3. Trimming removed 9 bases at V and 0 bases at J, with 12 bases between.

There are a few counts of this clonotype. This chain joins TRBV28 and TRBJ1-2; perhaps TRBD1 as D (6 bases). CDR1 and CDR2 (germline): MDHEN, SYDVKM. This CDR3 spans 14 amino acids. The germline V and J ends were trimmed by 7 bases and 6 bases, with 18 bases remaining between them. In DNA form, the CDR3 reads TGTGCCAGCACCCTGGGGAACAGGGAGGATGGCTACACCTTC. Protein product: CASTLGNREDGYTF.

This clonotype was seen only a few times. The V call is TRBV5-1, the J call TRBJ1-5; D remains ambiguous. Germline V CDR1 and CDR2: SGHRS, YFSETQ. V gave up 0 bases and J gave up 7 bases, with 11 bases separating them. This CDR3 comprises 14 residues. The CDR3 loop reads CASSLGGIGQPQHF. The CDR3 DNA follows: TGCGCCAGCAGCTTGGGGGGTATTGGGCAGCCCCAGCATTTT. The whole variable domain, remainder taken from reference TRBV5-1 and TRBJ1-5, is KAGVTQTPRYLIKTRGQQVTLSCSPISGHRSVSWYQQTPGQGLQFLFEYFSETQRNKGNFPGRFSGRQFSNSRSEMNVSTLELGDSALYLCASSLGGIGQPQHFGDGTRLSIL.

This clonotype has only a few counts. The CDR3 loop reads CASSFGTTKNIQYF. Here the CDR3 DNA reads TGTGCCAGCAGTTTTGGGACTACCAAAAACATTCAGTACTTC. This sequence joins TRBV12-3 or TRBV12-4 and TRBJ2-4; TRBD2 matches 7 bases. The trim removed 3 bases at V and 2 bases at J, leaving 1 base unmatched. There are 14 residues in the CDR3.

This chain links TRBV7-7 with TRBJ2-3; no clear D. The length of the CDR3 is 14 residues. Germline CDR1 reads SSHAT; CDR2 reads FNYEAQ (reference sequence). V was shortened by 5 bases and J by 1 base, with 10 bases between the two germline ends. The CDR3 loop is CASSKQGRTDTQYF. The CDR3 DNA reads TGTGCCAGCAGCAAACAAGGACGCACAGATACGCAGTATTTT.

This clonotype was counted at least ten times. This sequence joins TRBV4-1 and TRBJ1-2; D is ambiguous. Germline loops: CDR1 MGHRA, CDR2 YSYEKL. Trimming cost V 0 bases and J 1 base, with 3 bases left between them. The CDR3 has 13 amino acids. CDR3 sequence reads: CASSQDFNYGYTF. DNA of the CDR3: TGCGCCAGCAGCCAAGACTTTAACTATGGCTACACCTTC.

This clonotype was seen many times. The chain combines TRBV30 with TRBJ2-1; D is unresolved. Germline V gene data show CDR1 as GTSNPN and CDR2 as SVGIG (reference sequence). CDR3 length equals 11 residues. Trimming left V 1 base short and J 2 bases short, with 0 bases between. The CDR3 protein is CAWSAYNEQFF. As DNA, the CDR3 is TGTGCCTGGAGTGCCTACAATGAGCAGTTCTTC.

The CDR3 sequence: CASRLTQGSYGYTF. CDR3 bases: TGTGCCAGCAGACTCACTCAGGGGAGCTATGGCTACACCTTC. The chain has TRBV7-8 and TRBJ1-2, with D tentatively TRBD1 (6 bases). Germline V gene lookup returns CDR1 SGHVS and CDR2 FQNEAQ. The ends were cut back, 6 bases at V and 4 bases at J, with 15 bases in the middle. This CDR3 has 14 residues.

This chain uses TRBV7-2 with TRBJ1-2, with no clear D. Trimming cost V 2 bases and J 8 bases, with 9 bases left between them. Germline V gene data show CDR1 as SGHTA and CDR2 as FQGNSA. This CDR3 contains 12 residues. CDR3 amino acids: CASSLMREGYTF. As DNA, the CDR3 is TGTGCCAGCAGCTTAATGAGGGAAGGCTACACCTTC.

This clonotype was seen only a few times. The chain uses TRBV7-3 and TRBJ2-3, with 7 bases that match TRBD2. This CDR3 is built from 17 residues. CDR1 SGHTA and CDR2 FQGTGA come from the germline V gene. V shed 0 bases, J shed 2 bases, and the junction held 8 bases outside the gene matches. The CDR3 region has the DNA TGTGCCAGCAGCTTAACGGGAGCGGGGACCGACACAGATACGCAGTATTTT. Amino acids: CASSLTGAGTDTDTQYF. The full variable domain, completed using reference TRBV7-3 and TRBJ2-3, is GAGVSQTPSNKVTEKGKYVELRCDPISGHTALYWYRQSLGQGPEFLIYFQGTGAADDSGLPNDRFFAVRPEGSVSTLKIQRTERGDSAVYLCASSLTGAGTDTDTQYFGPGTRLTVL.